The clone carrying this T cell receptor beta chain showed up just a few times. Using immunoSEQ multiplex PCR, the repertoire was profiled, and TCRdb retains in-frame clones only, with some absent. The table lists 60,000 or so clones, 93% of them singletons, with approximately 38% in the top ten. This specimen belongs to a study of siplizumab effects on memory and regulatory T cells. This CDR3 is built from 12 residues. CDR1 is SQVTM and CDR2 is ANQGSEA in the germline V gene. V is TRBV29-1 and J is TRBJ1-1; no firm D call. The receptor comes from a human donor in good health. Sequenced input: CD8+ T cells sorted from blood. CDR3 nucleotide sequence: TGCAGTGCTCTCGAGATGAACACTGAAGCTTTCTTT. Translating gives CSALEMNTEAFF.